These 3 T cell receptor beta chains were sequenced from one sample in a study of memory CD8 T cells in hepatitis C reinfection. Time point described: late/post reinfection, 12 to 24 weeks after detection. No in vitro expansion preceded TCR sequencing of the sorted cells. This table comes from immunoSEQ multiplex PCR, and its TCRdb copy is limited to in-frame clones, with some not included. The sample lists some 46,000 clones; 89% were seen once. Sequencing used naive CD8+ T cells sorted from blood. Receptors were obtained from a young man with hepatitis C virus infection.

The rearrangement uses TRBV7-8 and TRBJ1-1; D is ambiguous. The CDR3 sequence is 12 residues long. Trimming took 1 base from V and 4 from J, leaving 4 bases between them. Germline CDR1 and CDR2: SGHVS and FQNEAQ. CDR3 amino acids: CASSLDSTEAFF. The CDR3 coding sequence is TGTGCCAGCAGCTTAGACAGCACTGAAGCTTTCTTT.

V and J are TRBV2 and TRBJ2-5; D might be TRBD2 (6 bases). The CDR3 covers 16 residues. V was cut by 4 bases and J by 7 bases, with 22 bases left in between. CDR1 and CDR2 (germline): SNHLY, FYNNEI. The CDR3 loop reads CASSGDLGPVVVTQYF. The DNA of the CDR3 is TGTGCCAGCAGTGGGGACTTAGGACCGGTAGTTGTGACCCAGTACTTC. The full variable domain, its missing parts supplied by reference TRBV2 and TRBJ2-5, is EPEVTQTPSHQVTQMGQEVILRCVPISNHLYFYWYRQILGQKVEFLVSFYNNEISEKSEIFDDQFSVERPDGSNFTLKIRSTKLEDSAMYFCASSGDLGPVVVTQYFGPGTRLLVL.

The CDR3 loop is CASSPGPDFYGYTF. CDR3 nucleotides: TGTGCCAGCTCACCGGGCCCTGATTTCTATGGCTACACCTTC. The rearrangement joins TRBV18 to TRBJ1-2; no reliable D call. Looked up from germline, CDR1 is KGHSH and CDR2 is LQKENI. Between the trimmed V and J ends, which lost 3 bases and 4 bases, there was a span of 12 bases. The length of the CDR3 is 14 residues.